The 10 T cell receptor beta chains listed next were all sequenced from one sample in a study of cytomegalovirus exposure and HLA in healthy donors. The PCR made use of 60 Vbeta and 13 Jbeta primers. TCRdb's table, derived via immunoSEQ multiplex PCR, lists solely in-frame clones and lacks some. This listing includes 150,000 or so clones. Sequencing input: PBMCs. The receptors stem from a young man in good health and CMV-seronegative.

The chain links TRBV28 to TRBJ1-1; 9 nucleotides agree with TRBD1. This CDR3 region has 15 residues. Trimming removed 7 bases from V and 4 bases from J; junction bases left unmatched: 10. Germline V gives CDR1 MDHEN, CDR2 SYDVKM. The CDR3 loop is CASTSQGADGTEAFF. CDR3 bases: TGTGCCAGCACCTCACAGGGGGCCGACGGCACTGAAGCTTTCTTT.

The CDR3 region is CSGTGQGYNEQFF. In nucleotides, the CDR3 is TGCAGCGGTACGGGACAGGGGTACAATGAGCAGTTCTTC. The J gene is TRBJ2-1, the V gene TRBV29-1; TRBD1 matches at 10 bases. The CDR3 spans 13 residues. Germline values: CDR1 SQVTM, CDR2 ANQGSEA. Trimming removed 7 bases from V and 4 bases from J; junction bases left unmatched: 4.

The chain joins TRBV5-4 to TRBJ1-5; the D gene is possibly TRBD1 (6 bases). Trimming removed 4 bases from V and 0 bases from J, with 14 bases in between. The CDR3 sequence is 16 residues long. Germline V gene lookup returns CDR1 SGHNT and CDR2 YYREEE (reference sequence). The CDR3 region has the DNA TGTGCCAGCAGCCGACGGGAGGGGGATAGCAATCAGCCCCAGCATTTT. Translation: CASSRREGDSNQPQHF.

V and J are TRBV5-5 and TRBJ1-4; unclear D gene. Germline CDR1 reads SGHKS; CDR2 reads YYEKEE (reference sequence). This CDR3 comprises 15 residues. Trimming took 0 bases from V and 5 from J, leaving 11 bases between them. CDR3 bases: TGTGCCAGCAGCTTGGATCTGGGTAGCAATGAAAAACTGTTTTTT. Amino acid sequence: CASSLDLGSNEKLFF.

V usage is TRBV15 and J usage is TRBJ1-5; no clear D gene. The CDR3 consists of 13 residues. V was shortened by 1 base and J by 7 bases, with 8 bases between the two germline ends. Germline CDR1 is LNHNV and CDR2 is YYDKDF (reference sequence). The CDR3, as DNA: TGTGCCACCAGCAGAGGAAGGGAGCAGCCCCAGCATTTT. This translates into CATSRGREQPQHF.

The chain links TRBV9 to TRBJ2-2; 13 bases match TRBD2. This CDR3 is built from 18 residues. Germline V gene sequence: CDR1 SGDLS, CDR2 YYNGEE. V was pared by 4 bases and J by 5 bases, with 11 bases of the junction left unmatched. The CDR3 loop reads CASSLGTSGTTGTGELFF. For the CDR3, the DNA is TGTGCCAGCAGCTTAGGGACTAGCGGGACTACTGGGACCGGGGAGCTGTTTTTT. The complete variable domain, with remaining parts taken from reference TRBV9 and TRBJ2-2, reads DSGVTQTPKHLITATGQRVTLRCSPRSGDLSVYWYQQSLDQGLQFLIQYYNGEERAKGNILERFSAQQFPDLHSELNLSSLELGDSALYFCASSLGTSGTTGTGELFFGEGSRLTVL.

V and J are TRBV28 and TRBJ2-3, with 10 positions matching TRBD2. The CDR3 is 15 amino acids. The V segment lost 6 bases and the J segment 10 bases; nucleotides outside the gene matches: 13. Germline assignment: CDR1 MDHEN and CDR2 SYDVKM. The CDR3 is CASSRLAGAKSPQYF. The CDR3 bases are TGTGCCAGCAGCCGGCTAGCGGGAGCGAAGAGCCCGCAGTATTTT.

CDR3 sequence reads: CAISESFGNRADYGYTF. DNA of the CDR3: TGTGCCATCAGTGAGTCATTTGGGAACAGGGCGGACTATGGCTACACCTTC. The chain links TRBV10-3 to TRBJ1-2, with D possibly TRBD1 on 6 matching bases. This CDR3 has 17 residues. Germline CDR1 and CDR2: ENHRY and SYGVKD. V dropped 0 bases and J dropped 3 bases, with 17 bases sitting between them.

The chain is built from TRBV11-1 and TRBJ2-5, with D maybe TRBD1 (5 bases). The CDR3 contains 12 residues. Germline assignment: CDR1 SGHAT and CDR2 FQDESV (reference sequence). V was shortened by 7 bases and J by 1 base, with 7 bases between the two germline ends. The CDR3 DNA is TGTGCCAGCATTGGGGCCCAAGAGACCCAGTACTTC. As protein: CASIGAQETQYF.

The chain carries TRBV4-2 and TRBJ1-5, with no clear D. Germline V lookup: CDR1 LGHNA, CDR2 YNFKEQ. CDR3 length equals 13 residues. V lost 1 base, J lost 4 bases, and 5 bases lay in between. In DNA form, the CDR3 reads TGTGCCAGCAGCCAAGCGGAGAATCAGCCCCAGCATTTT. This encodes CASSQAENQPQHF.